This T cell receptor (beta chain) came from a study of spatial heterogeneity in lung cancer. Deletions cut 7 bases from V and 7 bases from J, with 17 bases between. The CDR3 spans 15 residues. Germline V gene data show CDR1 as MNHEY and CDR2 as SVGAGI. TCRdb processed the 5' RACE reads anew with MiXCR; each CDR3 protein has one entry. The table shows 20,000 to 25,000 distinct CDR3 sequences, with approximately 4.4% occurring only once. This clonotype has a count of ten or more. Time point of the sample: sample taken at primary tumor resection. From tumor, nontumor lung or frozen PBMC, whole RNA was taken unsorted for sequencing. There were 72 donors, all of them untreated patients with early-stage non-small cell lung cancer.

The sample consisted of PBMCs, taken at surgery. The sequence came from a male donor with early-stage non-small cell lung cancer. The chain carries TRBV6-5 and TRBJ1-6, with D perhaps matching TRBD1 (6 bases). The CDR3 DNA follows: TGTGCCAGCACCAAAGGGGGACGGGTCAATTCACCCCTCCACTTT. Translation gives CASTKGGRVNSPLHF.